This T cell receptor (beta chain) appears in the sequencing data of a study of T-cell memory formation after mild COVID-19. Study context: Clusters of TCRs were largely donor specific. Findings and caveats of the study: Researchers found some responding clones in pre-infection memory, a sign that cross-reactive memory joined. Among CD4+ contracting clones, most were CM and EM, and CD8+ ones EMRA. Second-wave clones that peaked on day 37 lacked confirmed SARS-CoV-2 specificity.

This CDR3 is built from 14 residues. Trimming left V 8 bases short and J 2 bases short, with 14 bases between. CDR1 SGHVS and CDR2 FQNEAQ come from the germline V gene. This clonotype was detected ten times or more. What it binds is not known. A single record per CDR3 protein comes from TCRdb applying MiXCR to the 5' RACE reads. The sample comprises approximately 250,000 distinct CDR3 sequences, 15% of which are singletons, and approximately 2.1% rests with the top ten. What was sequenced was PBMCs or a T cell subset sorted from them (not recorded which). The chain uses TRBV7-8 and TRBJ2-3; no clear D. This TCR was recovered from an adult woman who had mild COVID-19 (a few samples of this study predate the infection). Cell type and time point are not known. CDR3 coding DNA: TGTGCCAGCGGCTCACCGGGCGCCACAGATACGCAGTATTTT. It is translated as CASGSPGATDTQYF.